The rows below give T cell receptor beta chains drawn from one sample of a study of T cell changes during pregnancy in multiple sclerosis. This table comes from immunoSEQ multiplex PCR, and its TCRdb copy is limited to in-frame clones, with some not included. The sample lists roughly 40,000 clones, about 91% occurring once. The sequenced sample was CD8+ T cells from peripheral blood mononuclear cells, obtained before pregnancy. Receptor source: a female donor with multiple sclerosis, enrolled in a pregnancy study. Both conserved end residues are trimmed from each CDR3. The order of the fields is clone size, V gene, CDR3 protein. Clone sizes are given selectively: once, few, many, or a class where the clone is expanded.

clone size: .; V gene: TRBV4-3; CDR3 protein: ASSQEGLAGEYEQY
clone size: .; V gene: TRBV9; CDR3 protein: ASSVDRGLTYEQY
clone size: .; V gene: TRBV7-9; CDR3 protein: ASSLAQGGKGEQY
clone size: .; V gene: TRBV7-9; CDR3 protein: ASSSAGTSITYEQY
clone size: .; V gene: TRBV19; CDR3 protein: ASSIGDTGTEAF
clone size: .; V gene: TRBV15; CDR3 protein: ATSRGTGFYEQY
clone size: .; V gene: TRBV7-9; CDR3 protein: ASTGGSGTRNEQF
clone size: .; V gene: TRBV7-3; CDR3 protein: ASSPRRPLAGVADEQF
clone size: .; V gene: TRBV7-9; CDR3 protein: ATITAGTGAYEQY
clone size: .; V gene: TRBV2; CDR3 protein: ASSSGGNEQF
clone size: .; V gene: TRBV5-3; CDR3 protein: ARAYRRESNKNIQY
clone size: few; V gene: TRBV4-3; CDR3 protein: ASSQEAGVNTEAF
clone size: .; V gene: TRBV6-5; CDR3 protein: ASSSLASAETQY
clone size: .; V gene: TRBV5-5; CDR3 protein: ASSVAGTNNYEQY
clone size: .; V gene: TRBV7-8; CDR3 protein: ASSPNSGRDQETQY
clone size: .; V gene: TRBV15; CDR3 protein: ATSRGLAGGNEQF
clone size: .; V gene: TRBV28; CDR3 protein: ASSPYLRREQY
clone size: .; V gene: TRBV27; CDR3 protein: ASSFSDSSYEQY
clone size: .; V gene: TRBV15; CDR3 protein: ATSRDRANVYEQY
clone size: .; V gene: TRBV6-5; CDR3 protein: ASSQGGSTYEQY